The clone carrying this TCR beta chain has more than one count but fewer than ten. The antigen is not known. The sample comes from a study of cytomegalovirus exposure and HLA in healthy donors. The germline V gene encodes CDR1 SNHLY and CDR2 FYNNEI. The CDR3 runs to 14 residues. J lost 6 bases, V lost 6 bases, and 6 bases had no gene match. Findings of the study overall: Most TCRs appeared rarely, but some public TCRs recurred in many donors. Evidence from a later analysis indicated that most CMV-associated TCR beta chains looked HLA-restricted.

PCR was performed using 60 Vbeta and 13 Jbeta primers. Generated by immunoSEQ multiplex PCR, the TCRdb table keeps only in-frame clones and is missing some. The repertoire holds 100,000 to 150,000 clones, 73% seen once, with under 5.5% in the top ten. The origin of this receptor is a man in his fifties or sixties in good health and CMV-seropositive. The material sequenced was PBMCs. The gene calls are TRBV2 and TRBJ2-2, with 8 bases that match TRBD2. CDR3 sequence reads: CASSGDGGAGELFF. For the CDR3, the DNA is TGTGCCAGCAGCGGGGACGGGGGGGCCGGGGAGCTGTTTTTT.